This T cell receptor beta chain emerged from a study of blood T cells in healthy people across ages. Germline V CDR1 and CDR2: MNHEY, SMNVEV (reference sequence). The V end was cut by 8 bases, the J end by 0 bases, with 17 bases between. The CDR3 is made up of 15 amino acids. Combining a sample-barcoded 5' primer with a J-beta primer mix, a second PCR ran for roughly 7 to 11 cycles. Every single cDNA molecule received a tag from a template-switch adaptor with 12 random nucleotides. TCRdb used MiXCR to reprocess the 5' RACE reads, holding one entry per CDR3 protein. The sample holds 1,100,000 or so distinct CDR3 sequences, 40% to 55% seen once. This clonotype has more than one count but fewer than ten.

The rearrangement links TRBV27 to TRBJ2-7, with D tentatively TRBD1 (5 bases). Material: blood. The source is a woman aged 55-75 years in good health. CDR3 DNA sequence: TGTGCCAGCTCTGACAGCCCCAAGAGCTCCTACGAGCAGTACTTC. Its protein product is CASSDSPKSSYEQYF.